What follows is one T cell receptor (beta chain) and its context. Its target antigen remains unknown. The record has no base qualities; no much larger clone is one base away. This entry comes from a study of CD8+ T cells in alopecia areata (dated by TCRdb to about 2018). Background for the entire study: Treated patients were enrolled in an open-label pilot trial of oral tofacitinib at 5 to 10 mg twice daily for moderate-to-severe alopecia areata. Patients stayed on tofacitinib for 6 to 18 months and then had 6 months of follow-up off drug so that delayed response and recurrence could be assessed. Disease severity in treated patients was measured with the SALT score, which quantifies the percentage of affected scalp surface area. The study used high-throughput TCRbeta sequencing to examine T cell clonal expansion in alopecia areata, in both the C3H/HeJ mouse model and human patients. Human TCRbeta sequencing covered scalp tissue and sorted CD4+ and CD8+ peripheral blood T cells from patchy and totalis/universalis alopecia areata patients and healthy controls. Tofacitinib-treated patients had biopsies at baseline and at 4 and 24 weeks of treatment, with a later scalp biopsy in several patients. Scalp clonality was compared across normal scalp (n=4), patchy alopecia areata scalp (n=8), and alopecia totalis/universalis scalp (n=8). RNA was obtained with the PAXgene miRNA kit for fixed scalp, the miRNeasy kit for PBMCs, and the RNeasy kit for mouse skin. Amplification of TCRbeta CDR3 regions was done by immunoSEQ multiplex PCR using 35 Vbeta forward primers and 13 Jbeta reverse primers. The paper's findings and limits, for the study overall: Compared with mice, TCR sequences shared between patients were less clear, possibly partly because of HLA diversity across the patient population. Because the treated cohort was small and had just a single nonresponder, larger studies are needed to establish links between baseline CD8+ expansion and response. Higher clonality and more expanded CD8+ clones were observed in lesional scalp than in normal scalp, particularly in alopecia totalis/universalis, a finding suggestive of antigenic drive. During tofacitinib treatment, many expanded lesional clones stuck around in both scalp and blood, and this persistence may partly explain why relapse happens after treatment is stopped. Unlike mouse skin, where gammadelta T cells dominate, normal human skin contains resident alphabeta T cells that get sequenced too, which complicates analysis of the scalp TCR repertoire. Tofacitinib significantly lowered scalp clonality and the number of expanded CD8+ clones among the top 100 scalp clones.

Interpreted using the paper, the treatment or condition label stands for: oral pan-JAK inhibitor, 5-10 mg twice daily. Lesional scalp punch biopsies and peripheral blood were obtained from alopecia areata patients. PBMCs were isolated by density centrifugation and stained for CD3, CD4 and CD8, after which CD4+ and CD8+ T cells were sorted on a FACSAria. The library was built by means of the immunoSEQ multiplex PCR assay. RNA was extracted from all samples and reverse transcribed into cDNA, which served as template for TCR sequencing. First-strand cDNA was synthesized with SuperScript III using a 2:1 mix of oligo-dT and random hexamers. A synthetic immune receptor repertoire was used to gauge amplification bias, and whatever bias remained was removed computationally. In the source study's methods: Raw reads were preprocessed to remove errors, and CDR3 was defined by IMGT conventions from the conserved cysteine to phenylalanine. Clonality was calculated as 1 minus Shannon entropy normalized by log2 of the number of productive unique TCRs. CD4 or CD8 identity of scalp clones was inferred by cross-referencing scalp TCRbeta sequences with sorted blood CD4 and CD8 repertoires. Entries here come from immuneACCESS through TCRdb and include only in-frame sequences with V and J called. Some clones fail to appear in such tables; in the studies checked, an unresolved V gene covers under half of the shortfall, and the cause of the remainder is unknown. From that table come the V and J calls and clone size; the DNA was used to work out D and trimming. This sample has roughly 210,000 clones in its table, and over 40% of those were observed once. The ten largest clones capture over 2.5% of the sample.

The clonotype originates from a human donor with alopecia areata. The sequenced sample was CD4+ T cells sorted from blood, obtained at approximately week 37, from a patient treated with tofacitinib.

The CDR3 here reads CASSVSSGRRETQYF. The DNA is as follows: TGTGCCAGCAGCGTATCTAGCGGGAGGCGGGAGACCCAGTACTTC. The chain employs TRBV9 and TRBJ2-5, with TRBD2 identical over 11 junction bases. At the junction V is shortened by 1 base and J by 5 bases; bases outside the gene matches: 4. The CDR3 spans 15 residues, from the cysteine through the phenylalanine. CDR3 DNA only is kept here, 45 bases in frame from base 1. In the germline V gene, CDR1 corresponds to SGDLS and CDR2 to YYNGEE.